The source of this T cell receptor (beta chain) is a study of graft-versus-host responses after intestinal transplantation. Study details: Among the recipients, transplants were multivisceral, liver-intestinal, or isolated intestinal. Induction using anti-thymocyte globulin, followed by tacrolimus and steroids for roughly 3 years, was given to all recipients.

Concerning this clone itself: What it binds is unknown.

Germline values: CDR1 SGHAT, CDR2 FQNNGV. There are 14 residues in the CDR3. The V and J ends lost 3 bases and 2 bases respectively, with 10 bases between them. Data came from immunoSEQ multiplex PCR; TCRdb stores just in-frame clones and leaves some out. In the table there are under 45,000 clones, about nine tenths of which are singletons. Findings and limits, study-wide: Within allografts, high graft-versus-host to host-versus-graft clonal ratios were seen among patients with graft-donor T cell macrochimerism. Investigators detected GvH clones in recipient marrow, with some emerging earlier in ileum or blood.

V and J are TRBV11-2 and TRBJ2-5; D uncertain. This TCR was sampled from a human patient who received an intestinal transplant, so some T cells may come from the graft donor. Specimen: PBMCs, collected approximately 270 days after transplant. The chain's CDR3 is CASSFWYGQETQYF. The CDR3 DNA reads TGTGCCAGCAGCTTTTGGTATGGGCAAGAGACCCAGTACTTC.